These T cell receptor beta chains were read from a single sample in a study of identical twins. MiXCR, run by TCRdb on the 5' RACE reads, gives a single entry per CDR3 protein. The data hold about 530,000 distinct CDR3 sequences, with roughly 15% observed a single time. The data also belong to a second study, concerning yellow fever vaccine responses in identical twins.

Sequencing was carried out using CD4+ T cells sorted from blood. The receptors stem from a woman under 30 in good health. Both conserved end residues are part of each CDR3. The order of the fields is CDR3 protein, CDR3 DNA, V gene, J gene, clone size, D gene. A D gene is named only where the DNA matches it firmly. Some rows have no size entry. The others give once, few or many, or a class for an expanded clone.

CASSLKTTSDTQYF	TGTGCCAGCAGCTTAAAAACCACGTCGGATACGCAGTATTTT	TRBV7-8	TRBJ2-3	few	.
CASSPGGGYQPQHF	TGTGCCAGCAGCCCAGGGGGGGGCTATCAGCCCCAGCATTTT	TRBV9	TRBJ1-5	few	TRBD1
CSARPSTGRTGNTIYF	TGCAGTGCTAGGCCCTCGACAGGTCGAACTGGAAACACCATATATTTT	TRBV20-1	TRBJ1-3	.	.
CSAPTGGHQETQYF	TGCAGTGCCCCGACAGGAGGCCACCAAGAGACCCAGTACTTC	TRBV20-1	TRBJ2-5	.	.
CASSLATDLNTF	TGTGCCAGCAGCTTAGCGACGGACCTGAACACCTTC	TRBV7-9	TRBJ1-2	few	.
CSARGSSGETQYF	TGCAGTGCTAGAGGTAGTAGCGGAGAGACCCAGTACTTC	TRBV20-1	TRBJ2-5	few	.
CASSFTGQVGNIQYF	TGTGCCAGCAGCTTCACCGGACAGGTTGGAAACATTCAGTACTTC	TRBV7-9	TRBJ2-4	.	TRBD1
CASSMDQRGFF	TGTGCCAGCAGCATGGACCAGAGGGGGTTCTTC	TRBV7-9	TRBJ2-1	.	.
CSASTSGGWRSTDTQYF	TGCAGTGCCAGCACTAGCGGGGGATGGCGAAGCACAGATACGCAGTATTTT	TRBV20-1	TRBJ2-3	few	TRBD2
CASQKRGAEPYTQYF	TGTGCCAGTCAAAAGCGGGGGGCCGAACCATATACGCAGTATTTT	TRBV3-1	TRBJ2-3	.	TRBD2
CASSGPGGALGEQFF	TGCGCCAGCAGCGGACCAGGGGGCGCGTTGGGTGAGCAGTTCTTC	TRBV5-1	TRBJ2-1	.	TRBD1
CATAGPTGGFYEQYF	TGTGCCACCGCAGGCCCTACAGGGGGATTCTACGAGCAGTACTTC	TRBV28	TRBJ2-7	.	TRBD1
CASSSPGGLNTGELFF	TGTGCCAGCAGCTCTCCAGGGGGCTTAAACACCGGGGAGCTGTTTTTT	TRBV7-6	TRBJ2-2	few	TRBD1
CSALTAIEETQYF	TGCAGTGCTTTGACAGCCATTGAGGAGACCCAGTACTTC	TRBV20-1	TRBJ2-5	once	.
CAITSGLNNEQFF	TGTGCCATCACCTCGGGACTAAACAATGAGCAGTTCTTC	TRBV10-3	TRBJ2-1	.	TRBD2
CASSQVRGLALYNEQFF	TGTGCCAGCAGCCAAGTCCGTGGACTAGCGCTCTACAATGAGCAGTTCTTC	TRBV4-2	TRBJ2-1	once	TRBD2
CASSSQTGYEKLFF	TGTGCCAGCAGTTCTCAGACAGGGTATGAAAAACTGTTTTTT	TRBV28	TRBJ1-4	.	TRBD1
CASTAGLAGNEQYF	TGTGCCAGCACCGCGGGACTAGCGGGAAACGAGCAGTACTTC	TRBV12-3/TRBV12-4	TRBJ2-7	few	TRBD2
CASSLARGQTYNSPLHF	TGTGCCAGCAGTTTAGCCCGGGGACAGACCTATAATTCACCCCTCCACTTT	TRBV12-3/TRBV12-4	TRBJ1-6	few	TRBD1
CASSSTSPHNEQFF	TGCGCCAGCAGCTCGACTAGCCCTCACAATGAGCAGTTCTTC	TRBV5-1	TRBJ2-1	.	TRBD2
CASNFRGSSYNSPLHF	TGTGCCAGCAACTTCAGGGGAAGCTCCTATAATTCACCCCTCCACTTT	TRBV5-6	TRBJ1-6	few	.
CASSGRDRLVGDTQYF	TGTGCCAGCAGTGGTCGGGACAGGCTCGTCGGGGATACGCAGTATTTT	TRBV6-1	TRBJ2-3	.	TRBD1
CASSSLRTSGKSSYNEQFF	TGTGCCAGCAGCTCTTTGCGGACTAGCGGAAAAAGCTCCTACAATGAGCAGTTCTTC	TRBV11-2	TRBJ2-1	.	TRBD2
CASSPPGFTKNTEAFF	TGCGCCAGCAGCCCACCAGGGTTCACTAAGAACACTGAAGCTTTCTTT	TRBV5-1	TRBJ1-1	.	.
CASSITGTQETQYF	TGTGCCAGCAGCATTACAGGGACCCAAGAGACCCAGTACTTC	TRBV7-8	TRBJ2-5	few	.
CATSDFPSGSNEQFF	TGTGCCACCAGTGATTTTCCTAGCGGGAGTAATGAGCAGTTCTTC	TRBV24-1	TRBJ2-1	few	TRBD2
CATSDFLGGETQYF	TGTGCCACCAGTGATTTCCTGGGGGGGGAGACCCAGTACTTC	TRBV24-1	TRBJ2-5	.	TRBD2
CASSNPSGGLTDTQYF	TGTGCCAGCAGTAACCCTAGCGGGGGGCTGACAGATACGCAGTATTTT	TRBV6-5	TRBJ2-3	.	TRBD2
CASSHGIYNEQFF	TGTGCCAGTAGCCATGGAATATACAATGAGCAGTTCTTC	TRBV11-1	TRBJ2-1	.	.
CSAPSRVSSTDTQYF	TGCAGTGCTCCTTCGAGAGTTTCTAGCACAGATACGCAGTATTTT	TRBV20-1	TRBJ2-3	.	.
CASSYDRVLTNEKLFF	TGTGCCAGCAGCTACGACAGGGTATTAACTAATGAAAAACTGTTTTTT	TRBV12-3/TRBV12-4	TRBJ1-4	few	TRBD1
CSVDVAGPLNTEAFF	TGCAGCGTTGATGTGGCAGGCCCCTTGAACACTGAAGCTTTCTTT	TRBV29-1	TRBJ1-1	.	.
CSASPTSGGYNEQFF	TGCAGTGCTAGCCCCACCAGCGGCGGCTACAATGAGCAGTTCTTC	TRBV20-1	TRBJ2-1	few	.
CASSPVGAASYNEQFF	TGCGCCAGCAGCCCCGTTGGAGCGGCCTCCTACAATGAGCAGTTCTTC	TRBV5-1	TRBJ2-1	.	.
CASSQEVLAVNTGELFF	TGTGCCAGCAGCCAAGAGGTACTAGCGGTTAACACCGGGGAGCTGTTTTTT	TRBV4-2	TRBJ2-2	.	TRBD2
CAISASSGHYNEQFF	TGTGCCATCAGTGCATCTAGCGGACACTACAATGAGCAGTTCTTC	TRBV10-3	TRBJ2-1	.	TRBD2